The clone carrying this T cell receptor beta chain was detected many times. Its antigen is undetermined. Original methodology: Clinicopathological groups supplied CDR3 differences that were used to build a distant-metastasis classifier for papillary thyroid cancer. TCRdb re-processed the PCR reads through MiXCR. The V and J calls follow TCRdb's processing rather than the paper's. The top ten clones hold 8% to 11% of a sample with roughly 18,000 clones, about 30% of them seen once. All patients were treatment-naive before thyroid surgery. This specimen belongs to a study of metastatic and nonmetastatic thyroid tumors. Whole-study context: It was across blood and tumor or nodule tissue from malignant and benign thyroid patients that repertoires were compared.

Study-level results: According to reports, the diversity of TCR beta was significantly higher in malignant thyroid tumors than in benign nodules, and this held in both blood and tumor samples.

V was clipped by 0 bases and J by 2 bases; unmatched bases: 10. CDR1 is DFQATT and CDR2 is SNEGSKA in the germline V gene (reference sequence). This CDR3 has 18 amino acids. The chain carries TRBV20-1 and TRBJ2-4, with 10 bases identical to TRBD2. This TCR came from a female donor with papillary thyroid cancer or a benign thyroid nodule (not recorded which). Some clones in this sample may be carry-over from other donors' samples. The sequenced sample was tumor tissue. CDR3 nucleotides: TGCAGTGCTAGAGATGTAAGCTCTAGCGGGAGAACCAAAAACATTCAGTACTTC. It translates to CSARDVSSSGRTKNIQYF.